A selection of T cell receptor beta chains follows, all from one sample in a study of T cell repertoires in cytomegalovirus infection. TCRdb reprocessed the reads with MiXCR, giving one entry per CDR3 protein. The data show tens of thousands of distinct CDR3 sequences, 20% to 25% seen once. Their specific antigens are unknown. Here the sequenced sample was CD8+ T cells from cultured PBMCs, taken from culture after CMV antigen stimulation. Every receptor here comes from a human donor in good health (CMV status not recorded). Some clones in this sample may be carry-over from other donors' samples. Each CDR3 is given without its conserved first and last residue.

V | CDR3
TRBV12-3/TRBV12-4 | ASTKGTGGYQPQH
TRBV20-1 | SARDEGTSTTNTGELF
TRBV6-2/TRBV6-3 | ASSLGTVLLSYT
TRBV6-5 | ASSYSIGTVGTEAF
TRBV7-9 | ASSATWGDSYEQY
TRBV19 | ASTSGLGYT
TRBV5-1 | ASSSGGYQETQY
TRBV6-5 | ASSYSPAGMIQETQY
TRBV20-1 | SANEEWGPEAF
TRBV12-3/TRBV12-4 | ASRPHGGIGNTIY
TRBV4-3 | ASSQGDPRTQPQH
TRBV7-9 | ASSLGGIGQPQH
TRBV11-1 | ASRDVGGGTDTQY
TRBV20-1 | SVTGTRRYEQY
TRBV19 | ASTLGFSEAF
TRBV6-1 | ASGERGKVYEQY
TRBV12-3/TRBV12-4 | ASTDTGHYYNEQF
TRBV7-8 | ATIAGGSYEQY
TRBV5-6 | ASSLDGGGPSYNEQF
TRBV7-2 | ASSLFGQWGDQPQH
TRBV7-2 | ASSLVPGGLGNQPQH
TRBV12-3/TRBV12-4 | ASNILAGGPSWGTDTQY
TRBV7-2 | ASSFSGRNSNQPQH
TRBV11-2 | ASSSWDTEAF
TRBV12-3/TRBV12-4 | ASSTPGPQETQY
TRBV7-6 | ASSLADRGYEQF
TRBV7-2 | ASSLNVQGPEAF
TRBV27 | ASRTHKTGAHYGYT
TRBV7-9 | ASSLDRGEDGNQPQH
TRBV7-9 | ASSLNRGNEQF
TRBV27 | ASSPGGPGRDDGYT
TRBV20-1 | SARGRPGQGAVNTEAF
TRBV27 | ASSFEGGGANEQF
TRBV7-8 | ASSLVASANTGELF
TRBV6-2/TRBV6-3 | ASSPSVLGAYEQY
TRBV29-1 | SVDSGSTEAF
TRBV7-9 | ASSTPDPGHEKLF
TRBV5-4 | ATTLAGDEQY
TRBV4-2 | ASSQGQGGGSYEQY
TRBV6-2/TRBV6-3 | ASSFGQGGGNQPQH
TRBV12-3/TRBV12-4 | ASSIGQATEAF
TRBV6-8 | ASRSGIPEQY
TRBV4-1 | ASLVPGANVLT
TRBV12-3/TRBV12-4 | ASSPGTTLGRNEQF
TRBV7-8 | ASSLGASEAF
TRBV5-5 | ASSLWGSPTDTQY
TRBV24-1 | ATSDLRDYNEQF
TRBV20-1 | SAVFEGSSAYEQY
TRBV12-3/TRBV12-4 | ASSSRGGRDYEQY
TRBV7-2 | ASSPTLRDPIGPWDTQY